This entry lists 21 T cell receptor beta chains sequenced from one sample in a study of identical twins. MiXCR, applied by TCRdb to the 5' RACE reads, yields one record per CDR3 protein. The profile covers roughly 710,000 distinct CDR3 sequences, with 5.5% to 6.5% appearing a single time and about 1.8% taken by the ten largest. Sequencing input: naive T cells sorted from blood. The receptors here all came from a young man in good health.

This clonotype was detected many times. The chain joins TRBV27 to TRBJ2-1; possible D gene TRBD2, 5 bases. This CDR3 is built from 11 residues. Germline V gives CDR1 MNHEY, CDR2 SMNVEV (reference sequence). V was trimmed by 10 bases and J by 8 bases, leaving 12 bases between them. This CDR3 is CATHGGDEQFF. The CDR3 DNA sequence: TGTGCCACCCACGGAGGAGATGAGCAGTTCTTC.

The genes are TRBV10-3 and TRBJ2-1, with 12 bases matching TRBD2. CDR1 ENHRY and CDR2 SYGVKD come from the germline V gene. The junction had 3 bases not matched to a gene; V was cut back by 4 bases and J by 8 bases. The CDR3 extends over 14 amino acids. The CDR3 loop reads CAISALAGGDEQFF. The CDR3 nucleotides are TGTGCCATCAGTGCTCTAGCGGGAGGGGATGAGCAGTTCTTC.

The CDR3 is CASSPPGTSGRYYNEQFF. CDR3 bases: TGCGCCAGCAGCCCCCCGGGGACTAGCGGGAGGTATTACAATGAGCAGTTCTTC. The V and J genes are TRBV5-1 and TRBJ2-1; 15 bases match TRBD2. This CDR3 comprises 18 residues. Germline CDR1 is SGHRS and CDR2 is YFSETQ. V lost 4 bases and J lost 4; bases outside the gene matches: 9.

The sample holds many counts of this clonotype. V and J are TRBV4-1 and TRBJ2-2; 10 positions match TRBD2. Germline CDR1 and CDR2: MGHRA and YSYEKL. The V gene end was trimmed by 4 bases and the J gene end by 7 bases; junction bases not matched to a gene: 6. The CDR3 totals 15 residues. CDR3 bases: TGCGCCAGCAGCCTTGGGACTAGCGAGTTCGGGGAGCTGTTTTTT. Its protein is CASSLGTSEFGELFF.

This clonotype was picked up many times. The rearrangement joins TRBV12-3 or TRBV12-4 to TRBJ1-1; no firm D call. Trimming cost V 6 bases and J 4 bases, with 15 bases left between them. CDR3 length equals 14 residues. The CDR3 sequence: CASSQLRGSTEAFF. The CDR3 DNA reads TGTGCCAGCAGCCAACTCAGAGGGAGCACTGAAGCTTTCTTT.

The sample holds many counts of this clonotype. CDR3 sequence (DNA): TGCAGTGCCGGAGGGCCCTACAATGAGCAGTTCTTC. This gives the protein CSAGGPYNEQFF. The rearrangement joins TRBV20-1 to TRBJ2-1; D is perhaps TRBD2 (6 bases). Germline V CDR1 and CDR2: DFQATT, SNEGSKA (reference sequence). The V gene lost 6 bases and the J gene lost 2 bases, with 8 bases spanning the gap. CDR3 length: 12 amino acids.

This clonotype was recorded many times. V usage is TRBV12-3 or TRBV12-4 and J usage is TRBJ1-2; the D gene is possibly TRBD1 (5 bases). This CDR3 spans 11 amino acids. Trimming pared 9 bases from V and 6 bases from J, leaving 11 bases between. DNA for the CDR3: TGTGCCAGTCTCCGGGGACATGGCTACACCTTC. This encodes CASLRGHGYTF.

V is TRBV7-6 and J is TRBJ2-5, with TRBD1 matching over 8 bases. CDR1 is SGHVS, CDR2 FNYEAQ, per germline. This CDR3 spans 15 amino acids. V gave up 5 bases and J gave up 5 bases; unmatched junction bases: 10. CDR3 DNA: TGTGCCAGCAGCAGGGGGGCAGGGGGCGGTGAGACCCAGTACTTC. Translation: CASSRGAGGGETQYF.

This clonotype was seen at least ten times. J is TRBJ2-1 and V is TRBV27; either TRBD1 or TRBD2 may fit D (5 bases each). The CDR3 covers 13 residues. Per germline, CDR1 MNHEY and CDR2 SMNVEV (reference sequence). The V end was cut by 11 bases, the J end by 4 bases, with 15 bases between. The CDR3 DNA reads as TGTGCCGCGGCCCGGGGCAGTTACAATGAGCAGTTCTTC. It translates to CAAARGSYNEQFF.

This clonotype was observed many times. The rearrangement joins TRBV7-9 to TRBJ2-6; D not certain. CDR1 is SEHNR, CDR2 FQNEAQ, per germline (reference sequence). This CDR3 is built from 14 residues. V was clipped by 1 base and J by 3 bases, with 4 bases between them. CDR3 sequence: CASSLVGGANVLTF. The CDR3 bases are TGTGCCAGCAGCTTAGTTGGTGGGGCCAACGTCCTGACTTTC.

Ten or more counts support this clonotype. The rearrangement joins TRBV5-1 to TRBJ2-1; TRBD2 matches at 9 bases. The J segment lost 4 bases and the V segment lost 2 bases, leaving 4 bases of the junction unmatched. Looked up from germline, CDR1 is SGHRS and CDR2 is YFSETQ. The CDR3 length is 15 residues. This CDR3 is CASSFLAGWYNEQFF. The CDR3 nucleotides read TGCGCCAGCAGCTTTCTAGCGGGATGGTACAATGAGCAGTTCTTC.

This clonotype was counted ten times or more. The chain couples TRBV5-1 to TRBJ1-3; no definite D call. The CDR3 extends over 15 amino acids. Germline V gene data show CDR1 as SGHRS and CDR2 as YFSETQ. Deletions cut 1 base from V and 0 bases from J, with 8 bases between. The CDR3 reads CASSLNWGSGNTIYF. As DNA, the CDR3 is TGCGCCAGCAGCTTGAATTGGGGCTCTGGAAACACCATATATTTT.

This clonotype was seen ten or more times. The chain uses TRBV27 and TRBJ2-1; TRBD2 might be the D (6 bases). The CDR3 totals 16 residues. CDR1 and CDR2 (germline): MNHEY, SMNVEV (reference sequence). Trimming left V 5 bases short and J 0 bases short, with 14 bases between. The CDR3 spells CASSLFAGSSYNEQFF. The CDR3 DNA is TGTGCCAGCAGTCTCTTCGCGGGAAGCTCCTACAATGAGCAGTTCTTC.

Here the CDR3 reads CASSPNPWTSSQYF. CDR3 in DNA: TGTGCCAGCAGTCCCAACCCTTGGACTAGTTCGCAGTATTTT. V usage is TRBV27 and J usage is TRBJ2-3; 7 positions agree with TRBD2. This CDR3 contains 14 residues. J lost 10 bases, V lost 5 bases, and 12 bases had no gene match. Germline V gene sequence: CDR1 MNHEY, CDR2 SMNVEV (reference sequence).

This clonotype has ten or more counts. V usage is TRBV6-1 and J usage is TRBJ1-5; possibly TRBD1 for D (5 bases). Trimming took off 6 bases at V and 1 base at J, with 13 bases between the two ends. The CDR3 has 15 residues. Germline CDR1 MNHNS, CDR2 SASEGT. In nucleotides, the CDR3 is TGTGCCAGCAGAGTCCGGGACGGAAGCAATCAGCCCCAGCATTTT. Translating it yields CASRVRDGSNQPQHF.

This clonotype has ten or more counts. The chain is built from TRBV7-2 and TRBJ2-1; D not certain. This CDR3 is 15 amino acids long. V dropped 3 bases and J dropped 2 bases, with 11 bases sitting between them. Germline V CDR1 and CDR2: SGHTA, FQGNSA. The DNA of the CDR3 is TGTGCCAGCAGCTTTGACGGTAGGCCCTACAATGAGCAGTTCTTC. This codes for CASSFDGRPYNEQFF.

In this sample, this clonotype turned up a few times. The V gene is TRBV5-1, the J gene TRBJ1-5; D unresolved. The CDR3 extends over 15 amino acids. CDR1 is SGHRS and CDR2 is YFSETQ in the germline V gene. V lost 0 bases to trimming and J lost 4 bases, with 11 bases between them. DNA for the CDR3: TGCGCCAGCAGCTTGGCCGGCAGACAAAATCAGCCCCAGCATTTT. This codes for CASSLAGRQNQPQHF.

This clonotype was seen many times. This chain links TRBV7-8 with TRBJ2-1, with a tentative D call TRBD2 (5 bases). The length of the CDR3 is 13 residues. CDR1 is SGHVS and CDR2 is FQNEAQ in the germline V gene. V was shortened by 5 bases and J by 5 bases, with 10 bases between the two germline ends. The CDR3 nucleotides are TGTGCCAGCAGCCCCGGGGTGGACAATGAGCAGTTCTTC. Its translation: CASSPGVDNEQFF.

At least ten counts were recorded for this clonotype. The rearrangement links TRBV10-3 to TRBJ2-7; D is perhaps TRBD1 or TRBD2 (6 bases each). The CDR3 totals 12 residues. V lost 3 bases to trimming and J lost 6 bases, with 9 bases between them. Germline CDR1 is ENHRY and CDR2 is SYGVKD. The DNA of the CDR3 is TGTGCCATCAGTGAAGGGGGGCCCGAGCAGTACTTC. Its protein product is CAISEGGPEQYF.

The rearrangement links TRBV30 to TRBJ2-1; D is ambiguous. V was shortened by 1 base and J by 3 bases, with 13 bases between the two germline ends. CDR1 is GTSNPN, CDR2 SVGIG, per germline (reference sequence). The CDR3 loop spans 15 amino acids. Here the CDR3 reads CAWSANCRSYNEQFF. CDR3 sequence (DNA): TGTGCCTGGAGTGCCAACTGTCGTAGCTACAATGAGCAGTTCTTC.

This clonotype has at least ten counts. This rearrangement joins TRBV5-1 to TRBJ2-1; D is possibly TRBD1 or TRBD2 (7 bases each). The CDR3 runs 15 residues. V lost 2 bases, J lost 4 bases, and 13 bases lay in between. CDR1 and CDR2 (germline): SGHRS, YFSETQ. CDR3 loop: CASSLTGEGYNEQFF. The CDR3 nucleotides are TGCGCCAGCAGCTTAACAGGGGAGGGTTACAATGAGCAGTTCTTC. Using reference TRBV5-1 and TRBJ2-1 for the parts outside the CDR3, the full variable domain is KAGVTQTPRYLIKTRGQQVTLSCSPISGHRSVSWYQQTPGQGLQFLFEYFSETQRNKGNFPGRFSGRQFSNSRSEMNVSTLELGDSALYLCASSLTGEGYNEQFFGPGTRLTVL.